Listed below are T cell receptor beta chains from one sample, sequenced in a study of OX40 agonist ivuxolimab in advanced cancers. Only in-frame clones appear in the TCRdb table, and some are missing; sequencing was by immunoSEQ multiplex PCR. This sample has 40,000 to 60,000 clones, with roughly 88% found just once. The sample was CD4+ or CD8+ T cells sorted from blood, taken in a trial of the OX40 agonist ivuxolimab. These TCRs come from an adult with an advanced solid tumor such as melanoma, head and neck, liver or kidney cancer. Each CDR3 is given with its conserved first and last residue. The D gene is left open where the match is weak. Not every row has a clone size; where given, it reads once, few, many or a size class.

D gene: TRBD2; clone size: .; J gene: TRBJ2-7; V gene: TRBV28; CDR3 protein: CASNSGGSATYEQYF; CDR3 DNA: TGTGCCAGCAACTCGGGGGGTAGCGCCACCTACGAGCAGTACTTC
D gene: .; clone size: .; J gene: TRBJ2-6; V gene: TRBV5-4; CDR3 protein: CASSLWEAGANVLTF; CDR3 DNA: TGTGCCAGCAGCTTATGGGAGGCTGGGGCCAACGTCCTGACTTTC
D gene: TRBD1; clone size: .; J gene: TRBJ2-7; V gene: TRBV5-1; CDR3 protein: CASSQTTGTEQYF; CDR3 DNA: TGCGCCAGCAGCCAAACGACAGGGACCGAGCAGTACTTC
D gene: .; clone size: .; J gene: TRBJ1-5; V gene: TRBV9; CDR3 protein: CASSAGGPVSNQPQHF; CDR3 DNA: TGTGCCAGCAGCGCGGGGGGGCCGGTTAGCAATCAGCCCCAGCATTTT
D gene: .; clone size: .; J gene: TRBJ2-2; V gene: TRBV9; CDR3 protein: CASSVTGGSGRTGELFF; CDR3 DNA: TGTGCCAGCAGCGTGACGGGTGGAAGTGGTCGGACCGGGGAGCTGTTTTTT
D gene: .; clone size: .; J gene: TRBJ2-1; V gene: TRBV5-1; CDR3 protein: CASSVSYVVNEQFF; CDR3 DNA: TGCGCCAGCAGCGTAAGTTATGTCGTTAATGAGCAGTTCTTC
D gene: .; clone size: .; J gene: TRBJ1-1; V gene: TRBV9; CDR3 protein: CASSPGNTEAFF; CDR3 DNA: TGTGCCAGCAGCCCCGGGAACACTGAAGCTTTCTTT
D gene: TRBD2; clone size: .; J gene: TRBJ2-5; V gene: TRBV5-5; CDR3 protein: CASSFPAGGEETQYF; CDR3 DNA: TGTGCCAGCAGCTTTCCAGCGGGAGGTGAAGAGACCCAGTACTTC
D gene: .; clone size: few; J gene: TRBJ1-5; V gene: TRBV6-1; CDR3 protein: CASSYRGNQPQHF; CDR3 DNA: TGTGCCAGCAGCTACAGGGGCAATCAGCCCCAGCATTTT
D gene: .; clone size: .; J gene: TRBJ1-2; V gene: TRBV7-2; CDR3 protein: CASSSRGATRGYTF; CDR3 DNA: TGTGCCAGCAGCTCAAGGGGGGCAACCCGGGGCTACACCTTC
D gene: .; clone size: .; J gene: TRBJ2-2; V gene: TRBV28; CDR3 protein: CASSLSRGRKNTGELFF; CDR3 DNA: TGTGCCAGCAGTTTATCGCGCGGCAGAAAGAACACCGGGGAGCTGTTTTTT
D gene: TRBD2; clone size: .; J gene: TRBJ2-7; V gene: TRBV7-2; CDR3 protein: CASSLERRVAGGPPYEQYF; CDR3 DNA: TGTGCCAGCAGCTTAGAGCGGAGGGTAGCGGGGGGCCCACCCTACGAGCAGTACTTC
D gene: TRBD1; clone size: .; J gene: TRBJ1-6; V gene: TRBV4-3; CDR3 protein: CASSQGQGIGSPLHF; CDR3 DNA: TGCGCCAGCAGCCAAGGACAGGGGATTGGGTCACCCCTCCACTTT
D gene: .; clone size: .; J gene: TRBJ2-5; V gene: TRBV11-2; CDR3 protein: CASSPVSGGRETQYF; CDR3 DNA: TGTGCCAGCAGCCCAGTATCGGGGGGCCGGGAGACCCAGTACTTC
D gene: TRBD1; clone size: .; J gene: TRBJ2-1; V gene: TRBV11-3; CDR3 protein: CASGDRGYDKFF; CDR3 DNA: TGTGCCAGCGGCGACAGGGGGTACGATAAGTTCTTC
D gene: .; clone size: .; J gene: TRBJ1-5; V gene: TRBV30; CDR3 protein: CAWSYDSNQPQHF; CDR3 DNA: TGTGCCTGGAGTTATGATAGCAATCAGCCCCAGCATTTT
D gene: TRBD1; clone size: .; J gene: TRBJ1-2; V gene: TRBV28; CDR3 protein: CASSLTTGVYYGYTF; CDR3 DNA: TGTGCCAGCAGTTTGACCACAGGGGTCTACTATGGCTACACCTTC
D gene: .; clone size: .; J gene: TRBJ2-5; V gene: TRBV2; CDR3 protein: CASSESGHEETQYF; CDR3 DNA: TGTGCCAGCAGTGAATCGGGACATGAGGAGACCCAGTACTTC
D gene: .; clone size: .; J gene: TRBJ2-5; V gene: TRBV7-2; CDR3 protein: CASSLFGGPSETQYF; CDR3 DNA: TGTGCCAGCAGCTTGTTTGGGGGGCCCAGTGAGACCCAGTACTTC
D gene: .; clone size: .; J gene: TRBJ1-4; V gene: TRBV19; CDR3 protein: CASSAGQYNEKLFF; CDR3 DNA: TGTGCCAGTAGTGCCGGACAGTATAATGAAAAACTGTTTTTT
D gene: .; clone size: .; J gene: TRBJ2-2; V gene: TRBV19; CDR3 protein: CASSPGTRGELFF; CDR3 DNA: TGTGCCAGTAGCCCCGGGACCCGCGGGGAGCTGTTTTTT
D gene: TRBD1; clone size: .; J gene: TRBJ1-4; V gene: TRBV7-8; CDR3 protein: CASSRDRGREKLFF; CDR3 DNA: TGTGCCAGCAGCCGGGACAGGGGGCGGGAAAAACTGTTTTTT
D gene: TRBD2; clone size: once; J gene: TRBJ2-2; V gene: TRBV27; CDR3 protein: CASTSGSNTGELFF; CDR3 DNA: TGTGCCAGCACCAGCGGGAGCAACACCGGGGAGCTGTTTTTT
D gene: TRBD2; clone size: .; J gene: TRBJ2-7; V gene: TRBV9; CDR3 protein: CASSAGGEQYF; CDR3 DNA: TGTGCCAGCAGCGCGGGGGGCGAGCAGTACTTC
D gene: .; clone size: .; J gene: TRBJ2-7; V gene: TRBV30; CDR3 protein: CAWSGASYEQYF; CDR3 DNA: TGTGCCTGGAGTGGGGCGTCCTACGAGCAGTACTTC
D gene: TRBD1; clone size: .; J gene: TRBJ1-4; V gene: TRBV30; CDR3 protein: CAWSVGTGGSGEKLFF; CDR3 DNA: TGTGCCTGGAGTGTTGGCACAGGGGGCTCGGGTGAAAAACTGTTTTTT
D gene: .; clone size: .; J gene: TRBJ2-7; V gene: TRBV4-1; CDR3 protein: CASSQEGFGQYGGQYF; CDR3 DNA: TGCGCCAGCAGCCAAGAAGGGTTCGGACAGTATGGCGGGCAGTACTTC
D gene: .; clone size: .; J gene: TRBJ2-7; V gene: TRBV4-1; CDR3 protein: CASSQGVARVGYEQYF; CDR3 DNA: TGCGCCAGCAGCCAAGGAGTAGCCAGGGTAGGGTACGAGCAGTACTTC